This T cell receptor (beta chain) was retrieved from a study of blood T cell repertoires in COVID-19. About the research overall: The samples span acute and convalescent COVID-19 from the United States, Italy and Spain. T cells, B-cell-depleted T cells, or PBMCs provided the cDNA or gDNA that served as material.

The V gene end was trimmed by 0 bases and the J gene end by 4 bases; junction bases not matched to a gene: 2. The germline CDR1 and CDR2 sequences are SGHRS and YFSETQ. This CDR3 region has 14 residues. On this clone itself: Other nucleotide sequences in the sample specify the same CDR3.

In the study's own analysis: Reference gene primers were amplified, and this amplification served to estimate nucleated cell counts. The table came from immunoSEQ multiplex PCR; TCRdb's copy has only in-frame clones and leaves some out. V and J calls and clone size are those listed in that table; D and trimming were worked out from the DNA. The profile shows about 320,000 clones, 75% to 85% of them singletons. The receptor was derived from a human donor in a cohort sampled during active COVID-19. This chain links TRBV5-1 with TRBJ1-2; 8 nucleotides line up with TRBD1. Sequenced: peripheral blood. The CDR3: CASSLGTGSYGYTF. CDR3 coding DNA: TGCGCCAGCAGCTTGGGGACAGGGAGCTATGGCTACACCTTC.